These T cell receptor beta chains were read from a single sample in a study of cytomegalovirus exposure and HLA in healthy donors. Using immunoSEQ multiplex PCR, the repertoire was profiled, and TCRdb retains in-frame clones only, with some absent. Seen in this sample are about 43,000 clones; the ten most common clones hold under 2%. Sequenced input: PBMCs. The receptors shown here come from a woman aged 25 to 39 in good health and CMV-seronegative. CDR3s include the opening cysteine and the closing phenylalanine or tryptophan. The D gene is left open where the match is weak.

cdr3_nt cdr3_aa j_call d_call v_call
TGTGCCAGCAGCTCTATGGACAGGGGGCTTGGCGAGCAGTACTTC CASSSMDRGLGEQYF TRBJ2-7 TRBD1 TRBV5-4
TGTGCCAGCAGCTTAGTTAGGCAGGCCACTAACTATGGCTACACCTTC CASSLVRQATNYGYTF TRBJ1-2 - TRBV7-2
TGTGCCAGCTCATCGGACACCTCCTACGAGCAGTACTTC CASSSDTSYEQYF TRBJ2-7 - TRBV18
TGTGCCAGTAGTTCCTACGGGACAGGGGTCATGAACACTGAAGCTTTCTTT CASSSYGTGVMNTEAFF TRBJ1-1 TRBD1 TRBV19
TGCGCCAGCAGCCAAGCCCTCGGGACAGATGCCTCCCAAGAGACCCAGTACTTC CASSQALGTDASQETQYF TRBJ2-5 TRBD1 TRBV4-3
TGCGCCAGCAGCGCACAGGGGGTGTCGGGTCAGCCCCAGCATTTT CASSAQGVSGQPQHF TRBJ1-5 TRBD1 TRBV5-1
TGTGCCGGGGTGATGACTAGCGGGACTGGAGATACGCAGTATTTT CAGVMTSGTGDTQYF TRBJ2-3 TRBD2 TRBV30
TGTGCCAGCAGCGGAGGAGGTGGTGGGGGCAGTAGGGAGACCCAGTACTTC CASSGGGGGGSRETQYF TRBJ2-5 - TRBV9
TGCGCCAGCAGCTTGGGACGGGAGGAAGAGCAGTACTTC CASSLGREEEQYF TRBJ2-7 TRBD2 TRBV5-1
TGTGCCAGCAGTTTGACAGGGGAGACAGGAAACACCATATATTTT CASSLTGETGNTIYF TRBJ1-3 TRBD1 TRBV6-5
TGCAGCGTTGACGTAGCGGGAGCGGCGAATGAGCAGTTCTTC CSVDVAGAANEQFF TRBJ2-1 TRBD2 TRBV29-1
TGCAGCGTGGAAGTCGGCTCTGGAAACACCATATATTTT CSVEVGSGNTIYF TRBJ1-3 - TRBV29-1
TGTGCCAGCAGCCACCCGACGGAGGGAGGGCCGATAGATACGCAGTATTTT CASSHPTEGGPIDTQYF TRBJ2-3 TRBD2 TRBV4-2
TGTGCCAGCAGCGTAGGGTGGGACAGCTACGAGCAGTACTTC CASSVGWDSYEQYF TRBJ2-7 TRBD1 TRBV9
TGTGCCAGCAGCCCAACAACTGACGGGATCCAGCCCCAGCATTTT CASSPTTDGIQPQHF TRBJ1-5 - TRBV9
TGTGCCAGCAGTGATTTGGGACTAGAAAAGGGGACCCAGTACTTC CASSDLGLEKGTQYF TRBJ2-5 TRBD2 TRBV6-1
TGTGCCAGCTCACCCAAAGCGGGAGCCTACGAGCAGTACTTC CASSPKAGAYEQYF TRBJ2-7 TRBD2 TRBV18
TGTGCCAGTAGTATAGAGGTCTGGAGCACCGGGGAGCTGTTTTTT CASSIEVWSTGELFF TRBJ2-2 - TRBV19
TGTGCCAGCAGCGCCCACAGGACAGATACGCAGTATTTT CASSAHRTDTQYF TRBJ2-3 - TRBV9
TGTGCCAGCAGTCCGACGGGAGGACGGGAGACCCAGTACTTC CASSPTGGRETQYF TRBJ2-5 TRBD2 TRBV6-5
TGTGCTACACCTCTCGGGGAGGGCTATGGCTACACCTTC CATPLGEGYGYTF TRBJ1-2 - TRBV30
TGCAGTTTAGTGGTACCCTACGAGCAGTACTTC CSLVVPYEQYF TRBJ2-7 - TRBV20-1
TGTGCCAGCAGAGTAGGCGGGGGGAACACCGGGGAGCTGTTTTTT CASRVGGGNTGELFF TRBJ2-2 TRBD2 TRBV6-1
TGTGCCAGCAGTGACTGGACAGGGGGAATAACCGGGGAGCTGTTTTTT CASSDWTGGITGELFF TRBJ2-2 TRBD1 TRBV6-1
TGTGCCAGCAGTTTGCCCAGGTCTGAAGCTTTCTTT CASSLPRSEAFF TRBJ1-1 - TRBV28
TGTGCCAGCAGTATTGGGGGGACAGTTGAAGCTTTCTTT CASSIGGTVEAFF TRBJ1-1 TRBD1 TRBV28
TGTGCCAGCAGTTTCAGTGACAGGGTCATCGAGCAGTACTTC CASSFSDRVIEQYF TRBJ2-7 TRBD1 TRBV27
TGTGCCAGCAGCCGACAGCAGAATCAGCCCCAGCATTTT CASSRQQNQPQHF TRBJ1-5 - TRBV6-5
TGTGCCAGCAGCGACCCCTCGGGTTACTCCTACGAGCAGTACTTC CASSDPSGYSYEQYF TRBJ2-7 - TRBV5-6
TGTGCCAGCAGCGGAACCACCTCTGGCCTAGCGGGAAGGGGAGAGTACTTC CASSGTTSGLAGRGEYF TRBJ2-5 TRBD2 TRBV7-9
TGTGCCTGGAGTCTTGTCTACACCATATATTTT CAWSLVYTIYF TRBJ1-3 - TRBV30
TGTGCCGGCCGAATGGGGGCCGTTGTCCCTGAAGCTTTCTTT CAGRMGAVVPEAFF TRBJ1-1 - TRBV2
TGTGCCAGCAGCGTAGGGGTAGCGCCTAGCGGGAGGACCCCTTACAATGAGCAGTTCTTC CASSVGVAPSGRTPYNEQFF TRBJ2-1 TRBD2 TRBV9
TGTGCCAGCAGCTCCGGACAGGGCGTCAACGAGCAGTACTTC CASSSGQGVNEQYF TRBJ2-7 TRBD1 TRBV7-3
TGCGACCACATGAACAAGCGGGAGTGGGACATTACCGGGGAGCTGTTTTTT CDHMNKREWDITGELFF TRBJ2-2 TRBD2 TRBV4-1
TGCGCCAGCGCGGCAACAGGGGAGGTTCAGCCCCAGCATTTT CASAATGEVQPQHF TRBJ1-5 TRBD1 TRBV10-2
TGTGCCAGCTCAGGGGGCCCTGGGGACTACGAGCAGTACTTC CASSGGPGDYEQYF TRBJ2-7 TRBD1 TRBV6-1
TGCGCCAGCAGCCACGGCAAAAGCGGCACAGATACGCAGTATTTT CASSHGKSGTDTQYF TRBJ2-3 - TRBV4-3
TGTGCCAGCTCACCAGGAGGGTACAATGAGCAGTTCTTC CASSPGGYNEQFF TRBJ2-1 - TRBV18
TGTGCCTGGGCCCGGGAGGGCCGAGATACGCAGTATTTT CAWAREGRDTQYF TRBJ2-3 TRBD2 TRBV30
TGCAGTGGTGGGACTGATGAGCAGTTCTTC CSGGTDEQFF TRBJ2-1 - TRBV20-1
TGTGCCAGCACCCTACCCGGACTAGCGGGAGTTTCGGAGCAGTACTTC CASTLPGLAGVSEQYF TRBJ2-7 TRBD2 TRBV2
TGTGCCAGCAGTTCGACCGGGACAGGGACTAACTATGGCTACACCTTC CASSSTGTGTNYGYTF TRBJ1-2 TRBD1 TRBV6-6
TGTGCCAGCAGCGTAACGGGGATCCCTGGGGCCAACGTCCTGACTTTC CASSVTGIPGANVLTF TRBJ2-6 - TRBV9
TGTGCCAGCAGTGTAGGGACTACTTTCAATGAGCAGTTCTTC CASSVGTTFNEQFF TRBJ2-1 TRBD2 TRBV6-1
TGTGCCAGCTCCCCTCCCCCTCAGCCCCAGCATTTT CASSPPPQPQHF TRBJ1-5 - TRBV6-1
TGTGCCAGCTCACCTCCGGGACTAGCGGGAGGAGGCTCCTACAATGAGCAGTTCTTC CASSPPGLAGGGSYNEQFF TRBJ2-1 TRBD2 TRBV18
TGTGCCAGCACCGGACAGGGGCGCGAGCAGTACTTC CASTGQGREQYF TRBJ2-7 TRBD1 TRBV6-6
TGTGCCAGCAGCTTGCAGGGGAATGAAAAACTGTTTTTT CASSLQGNEKLFF TRBJ1-4 - TRBV7-2
TGTGCCAGCAGTGGGCTGGGTAAGGGGGAAAAACTGTTTTTT CASSGLGKGEKLFF TRBJ1-4 - TRBV6-1